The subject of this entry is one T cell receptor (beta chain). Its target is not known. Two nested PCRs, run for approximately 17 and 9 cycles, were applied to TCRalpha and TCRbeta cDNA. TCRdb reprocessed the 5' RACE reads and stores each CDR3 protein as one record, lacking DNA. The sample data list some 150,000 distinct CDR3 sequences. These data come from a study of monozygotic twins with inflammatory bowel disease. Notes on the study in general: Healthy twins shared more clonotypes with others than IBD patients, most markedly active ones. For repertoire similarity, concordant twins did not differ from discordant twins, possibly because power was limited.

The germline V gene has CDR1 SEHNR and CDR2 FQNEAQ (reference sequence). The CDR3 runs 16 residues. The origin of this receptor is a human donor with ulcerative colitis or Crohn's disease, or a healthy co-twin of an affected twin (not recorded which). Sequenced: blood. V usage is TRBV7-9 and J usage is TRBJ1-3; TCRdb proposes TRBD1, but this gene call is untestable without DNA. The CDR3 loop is CASSSWTGATRNTIYF.